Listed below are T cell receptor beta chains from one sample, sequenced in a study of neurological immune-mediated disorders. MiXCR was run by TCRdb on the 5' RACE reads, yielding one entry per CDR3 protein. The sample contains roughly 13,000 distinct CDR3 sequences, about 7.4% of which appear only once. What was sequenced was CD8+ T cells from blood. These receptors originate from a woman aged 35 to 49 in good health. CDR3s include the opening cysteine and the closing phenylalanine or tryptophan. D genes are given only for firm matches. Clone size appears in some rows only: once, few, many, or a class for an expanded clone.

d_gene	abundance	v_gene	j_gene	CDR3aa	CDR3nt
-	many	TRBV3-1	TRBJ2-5	CASSQALEETQYF	TGTGCCAGCAGCCAGGCCTTAGAAGAGACCCAGTACTTC
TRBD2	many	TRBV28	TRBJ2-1	CASRSGLAGVSYNEQFF	TGTGCCAGCAGATCGGGACTAGCGGGAGTGTCCTACAATGAGCAGTTCTTC
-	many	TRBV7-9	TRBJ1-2	CASSRPFSGANYGYTF	TGTGCCAGCAGCCGCCCCTTTTCGGGAGCTAACTATGGCTACACCTTC
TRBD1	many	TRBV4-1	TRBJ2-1	CASSRRGQGSNEQFF	TGCGCCAGCAGCCGCAGGGGACAGGGGAGCAATGAGCAGTTCTTC
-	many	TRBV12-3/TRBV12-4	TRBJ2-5	CASSLTGLLYQETQYF	TGTGCCAGCAGTTTGACGGGACTCCTGTACCAAGAGACCCAGTACTTC
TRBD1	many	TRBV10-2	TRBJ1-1	CASSERDRGLNTEAFF	TGCGCCAGCAGTGAGCGGGACAGGGGATTGAACACTGAAGCTTTCTTT
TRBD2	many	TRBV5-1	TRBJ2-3	CASSFGTSGRTDTQYF	TGCGCCAGCAGCTTCGGGACTAGCGGGAGGACAGATACGCAGTATTTT
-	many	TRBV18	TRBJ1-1	CASSPGVTEAFF	TGTGCCAGCTCACCAGGGGTTACTGAAGCTTTCTTT
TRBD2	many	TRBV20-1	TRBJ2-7	CSAPVAGGSYEQYF	TGCAGTGCCCCCGTAGCGGGAGGGTCCTACGAGCAGTACTTC
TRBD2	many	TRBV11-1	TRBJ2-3	CASSLLRGGADTQYF	TGTGCCAGCAGCTTATTGCGGGGGGGGGCAGATACGCAGTATTTT
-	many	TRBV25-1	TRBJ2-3	CASSESAWDTQYF	TGTGCCAGCAGTGAGAGTGCTTGGGATACGCAGTATTTT
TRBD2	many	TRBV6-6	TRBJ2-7	CASSYLGTKTDEQYF	TGTGCCAGCAGTTACCTCGGGACTAAGACCGACGAGCAGTACTTC
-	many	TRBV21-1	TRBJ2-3	CASSKALAGGPTDTQYF	TGTGCCAGCAGCAAGGCCCTAGCGGGGGGGCCGACAGATACGCAGTATTTT
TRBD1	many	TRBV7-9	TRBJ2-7	CASSSPGTGLEQYF	TGTGCCAGCAGCTCCCCCGGGACAGGGCTCGAGCAGTACTTC
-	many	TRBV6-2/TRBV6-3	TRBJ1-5	CASSPFSNQPQHF	TGTGCCAGCAGTCCGTTCTCTAATCAGCCCCAGCATTTT
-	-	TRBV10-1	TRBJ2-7	CASSEGPYEQYF	TGCGCCAGCAGTGAAGGGCCCTACGAGCAGTACTTC
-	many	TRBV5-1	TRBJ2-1	CASSLRWYAQGQFF	TGCGCCAGCAGCTTGAGATGGTACGCGCAGGGCCAGTTCTTC
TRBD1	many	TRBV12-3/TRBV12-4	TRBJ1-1	CASRHTGGHNTEAFF	TGTGCCAGCAGACATACAGGGGGCCATAACACTGAAGCTTTCTTT
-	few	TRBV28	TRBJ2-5	CASSLLRGETQYF	TGTGCCAGCAGTTTACTAAGGGGGGAGACCCAGTACTTC
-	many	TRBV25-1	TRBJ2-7	CASNTGLYEQYF	TGTGCCAGCAACACAGGGCTCTACGAGCAGTACTTC
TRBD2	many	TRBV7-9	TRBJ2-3	CASSSQTSGRWGTDTQYF	TGTGCCAGCAGCTCCCAGACTAGCGGCCGGTGGGGCACAGATACGCAGTATTTT
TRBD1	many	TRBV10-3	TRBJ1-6	CAISDPGGSYNSPLHF	TGTGCCATCAGTGATCCAGGGGGCTCCTATAATTCACCCCTCCACTTT
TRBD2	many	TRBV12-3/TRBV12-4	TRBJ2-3	CASSFRPGLAGVKDTQYF	TGTGCCAGCAGTTTTAGGCCCGGACTAGCGGGAGTGAAAGATACGCAGTATTTT
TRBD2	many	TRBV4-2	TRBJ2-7	CASSQEGTSGYEQYF	TGTGCCAGCAGCCAAGAGGGGACTAGCGGGTACGAGCAGTACTTC
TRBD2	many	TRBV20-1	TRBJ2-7	CSARDVRGSYEQYF	TGCAGTGCTAGAGATGTTCGCGGGAGCTACGAGCAGTACTTC
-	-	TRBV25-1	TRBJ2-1	CASQIAEYNEQFF	TGTGCCAGCCAAATAGCGGAATACAATGAGCAGTTCTTC
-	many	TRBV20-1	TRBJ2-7	CSATDRSYEQYF	TGCAGTGCGACCGACAGATCCTACGAGCAGTACTTC
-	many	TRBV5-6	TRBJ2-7	CASSLGDRAYEQYF	TGTGCCAGCAGCTTGGGGGACCGGGCCTACGAGCAGTACTTC
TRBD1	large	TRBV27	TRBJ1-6	CASSYRGGSPLHF	TGTGCCAGCAGTTACAGGGGCGGTTCACCCCTCCACTTT
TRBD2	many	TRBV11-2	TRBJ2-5	CASSLYGGRETQYF	TGTGCCAGCAGCTTATACGGCGGGAGAGAGACCCAGTACTTC
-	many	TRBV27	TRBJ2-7	CASSSRGSGEQYF	TGTGCCAGCAGTTCCCGGGGGAGCGGGGAGCAGTACTTC
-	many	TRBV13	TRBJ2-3	CASSFKTGRPYGTDTQYF	TGTGCCAGCAGCTTTAAGACAGGAAGGCCCTATGGCACAGATACGCAGTATTTT
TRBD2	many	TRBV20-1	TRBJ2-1	CSASLAANEQFF	TGCAGTGCTAGCCTAGCGGCCAATGAGCAGTTCTTC
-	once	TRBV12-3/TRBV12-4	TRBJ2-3	CASRPPGPRDTQYF	TGTGCCAGCAGACCCCCGGGCCCCCGAGATACGCAGTATTTT
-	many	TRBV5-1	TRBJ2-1	CASSMGSSSLNEQFF	TGCGCCAGCAGCATGGGGTCGAGTAGCCTGAATGAGCAGTTCTTC
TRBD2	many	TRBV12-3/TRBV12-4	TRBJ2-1	CASSPRTSGVNEQFF	TGTGCCAGCAGTCCCCGGACTAGCGGGGTAAATGAGCAGTTCTTC
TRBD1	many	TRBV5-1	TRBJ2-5	CASSLEGQGLETQYF	TGCGCCAGCAGCTTGGAGGGACAGGGGTTAGAGACCCAGTACTTC
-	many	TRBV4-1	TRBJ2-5	CASSQPLTGASQETQYF	TGCGCCAGCAGCCAACCTCTGACAGGTGCTTCCCAAGAGACCCAGTACTTC
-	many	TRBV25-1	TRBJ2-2	CASSAYNTGELFF	TGTGCCAGCAGTGCCTATAACACCGGGGAGCTGTTTTTT
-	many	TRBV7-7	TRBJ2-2	CASSLRADTGELFF	TGTGCTAGCAGTCTGAGGGCGGACACCGGGGAGCTGTTTTTT
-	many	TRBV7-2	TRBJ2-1	CASSLFPNNEQFF	TGTGCCAGCAGCTTATTCCCGAACAATGAGCAGTTCTTC
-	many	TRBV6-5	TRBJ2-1	CATSVGDPRPYNEQFF	TGTGCCACCTCGGTCGGAGACCCACGCCCCTACAATGAGCAGTTCTTC
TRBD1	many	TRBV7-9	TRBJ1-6	CASSRQGWNSPLHF	TGTGCCAGCAGCCGACAGGGATGGAATTCACCCCTCCACTTT
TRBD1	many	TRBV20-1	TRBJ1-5	CSAGDRGQPQHF	TGCAGTGCCGGGGACAGGGGCCAGCCCCAGCATTTT
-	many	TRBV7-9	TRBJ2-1	CASSAHWHEQFF	TGTGCCAGCAGCGCACATTGGCATGAGCAGTTCTTC
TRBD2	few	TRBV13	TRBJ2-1	CASSLVGGGTDNEQFF	TGTGCCAGCAGCTTAGTCGGCGGGGGGACGGACAATGAGCAGTTCTTC
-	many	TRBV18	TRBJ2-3	CASSPPYFLDRLARDTQYF	TGTGCCAGCTCACCACCCTACTTTTTGGACCGACTGGCGCGAGATACGCAGTATTTT
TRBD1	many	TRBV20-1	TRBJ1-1	CSARGAGQGEAFF	TGCAGTGCTAGAGGAGCGGGACAGGGAGAAGCTTTCTTT
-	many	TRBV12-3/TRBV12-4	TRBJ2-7	CASSFGSGPYEQYF	TGTGCCAGCAGTTTCGGGAGCGGCCCCTACGAGCAGTACTTC
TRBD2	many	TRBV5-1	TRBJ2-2	CASSLGLAGGPTGELFF	TGCGCCAGCAGCCTGGGACTAGCGGGGGGGCCCACCGGGGAGCTGTTTTTT
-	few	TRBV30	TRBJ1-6	CAWSEGVGDSPLHF	TGTGCCTGGAGTGAAGGGGTAGGGGATTCACCCCTCCACTTT
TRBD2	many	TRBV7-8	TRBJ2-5	CASSPWTSIQTQYF	TGTGCCAGCAGCCCATGGACTAGCATACAGACCCAGTACTTC
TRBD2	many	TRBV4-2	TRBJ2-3	CASSQENGGADTQYF	TGTGCCAGCAGCCAAGAGAACGGGGGGGCAGATACGCAGTATTTT
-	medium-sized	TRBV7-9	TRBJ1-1	CASSPTSGVNTEAFF	TGTGCCAGCAGCCCAACCTCAGGGGTTAACACTGAAGCTTTCTTT
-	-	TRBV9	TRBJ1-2	CASSPTGDYGYTF	TGTGCAAGCAGCCCGACTGGCGACTATGGCTACACCTTC
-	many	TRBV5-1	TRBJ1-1	CASSFPRGGSTEAFF	TGCGCCAGCAGCTTCCCTAGGGGCGGAAGCACTGAAGCTTTCTTT
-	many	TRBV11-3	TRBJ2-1	CASSLGMGEQFF	TGTGCCAGCAGCTTAGGTATGGGTGAGCAGTTCTTC
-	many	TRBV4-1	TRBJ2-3	CASSQEFGRDTQYF	TGCGCCAGCAGCCAAGAGTTTGGCCGGGATACGCAGTATTTT
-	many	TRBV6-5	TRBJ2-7	CASSYSVGSSYEQYF	TGTGCCAGCAGTTACTCGGTGGGGAGCTCCTACGAGCAGTACTTC
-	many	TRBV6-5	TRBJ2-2	CASSDSWNTGELFF	TGTGCCAGCAGTGATAGCTGGAACACCGGGGAGCTGTTTTTT